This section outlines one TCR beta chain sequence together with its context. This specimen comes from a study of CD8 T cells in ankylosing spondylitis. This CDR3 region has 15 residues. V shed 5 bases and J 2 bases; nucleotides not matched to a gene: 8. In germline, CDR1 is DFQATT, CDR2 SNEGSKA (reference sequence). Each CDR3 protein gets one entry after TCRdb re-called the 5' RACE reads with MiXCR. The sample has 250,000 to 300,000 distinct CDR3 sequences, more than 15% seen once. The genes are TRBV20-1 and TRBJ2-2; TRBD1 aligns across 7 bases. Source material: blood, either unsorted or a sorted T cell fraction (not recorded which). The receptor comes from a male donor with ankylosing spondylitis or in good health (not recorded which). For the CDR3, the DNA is TGCAGTGCTCTCTACTGGGACAGTAACACCGGGGAGCTGTTTTTT. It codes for CSALYWDSNTGELFF.